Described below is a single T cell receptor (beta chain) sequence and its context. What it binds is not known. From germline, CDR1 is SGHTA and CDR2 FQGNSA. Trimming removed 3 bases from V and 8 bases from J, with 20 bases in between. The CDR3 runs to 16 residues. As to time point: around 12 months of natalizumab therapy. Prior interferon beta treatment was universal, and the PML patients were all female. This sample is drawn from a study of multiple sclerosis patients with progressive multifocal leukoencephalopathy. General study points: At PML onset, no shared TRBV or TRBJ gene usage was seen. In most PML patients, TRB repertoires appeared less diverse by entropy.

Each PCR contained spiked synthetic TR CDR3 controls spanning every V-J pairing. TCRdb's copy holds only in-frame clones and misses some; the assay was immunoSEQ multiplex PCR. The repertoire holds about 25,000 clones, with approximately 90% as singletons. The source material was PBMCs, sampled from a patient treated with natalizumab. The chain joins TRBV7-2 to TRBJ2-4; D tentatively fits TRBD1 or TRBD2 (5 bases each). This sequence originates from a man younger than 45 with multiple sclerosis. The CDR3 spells CASSFPIGPLGHIQYF. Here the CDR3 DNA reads TGTGCCAGCAGCTTCCCTATCGGGCCCTTGGGACACATTCAGTACTTC.